Each of the 12 T cell receptor beta chains below was sequenced from the same sample in a study of cytomegalovirus exposure and HLA in healthy donors. Assay: immunoSEQ multiplex PCR; the TCRdb copy retains only in-frame clones and omits some. The sample contains some 200,000 clones, about 89% of which appear only once. The sample comprised PBMCs. The receptor source for this set is a man aged 25-45 years in good health and CMV-seropositive.

The chain couples TRBV2 to TRBJ2-1; TRBD1 aligns across 9 bases. Trimming took 6 bases from V and 4 from J; bases not matched to a gene: 10. Germline V gives CDR1 SNHLY, CDR2 FYNNEI. CDR3 length: 16 residues. CDR3 in DNA: TGTGCCAGCAGAACAGGGGGCAGAGGCCTTTACAATGAGCAGTTCTTC. This codes for CASRTGGRGLYNEQFF.

The CDR3 coding sequence is TGCGCCAGCAGCGGACCTGGGGGGGCCGGCGGGGAGCTGTTTTTT. Amino acids: CASSGPGGAGGELFF. V is TRBV5-1 and J is TRBJ2-2; D is possibly TRBD2 (7 bases). CDR3 size: 15 residues. CDR1 is SGHRS and CDR2 is YFSETQ in the germline V gene. Trimming left V 4 bases short and J 7 bases short, with 17 bases between.

The V call is TRBV4-3, the J call TRBJ1-3; TRBD1 matches at 8 bases. Germline V CDR1 and CDR2: LGHNA, YSLEER. The CDR3 is made up of 15 amino acids. V lost 2 bases to trimming and J lost 2 bases; unmatched junction nucleotides: 2. The CDR3 loop reads CASSQTTGAGNTIYF. The CDR3 bases are TGCGCCAGCAGCCAAACGACAGGGGCTGGAAACACCATATATTTT.

CDR3 DNA: TGTGCCATCAGGCCGGGACAGGGGGCTTGGAACTATGGCTACACCTTC. It specifies CAIRPGQGAWNYGYTF. The J gene is TRBJ1-2, the V gene TRBV10-3; 12 positions match TRBD1. After removal of 6 bases from V and 2 bases from J, the junction contained 7 bases not matched to a gene. Germline V gene sequence: CDR1 ENHRY, CDR2 SYGVKD. This CDR3 has 16 residues.

In the case of this clone: Given a much more abundant clone one base away, this may be a read error. V and J are TRBV4-1 and TRBJ2-7; D is possibly TRBD1 or TRBD2 (5 bases each). The CDR3 has 15 residues. CDR1 is MGHRA and CDR2 is YSYEKL in the germline V gene. Trimming took off 1 base at V and 1 base at J, with 11 bases between the two ends. The CDR3 region is CASSQGDGSSYEQYF. CDR3 bases: TGCGCCAGCAGCCAAGGGGACGGTTCTTCCTACGAGCAGTACTTC.

The rearrangement joins TRBV18 to TRBJ1-2, with D possibly TRBD1 on 5 matching bases. The germline V and J ends were trimmed by 2 bases and 0 bases, with 10 bases remaining between them. Germline V gene sequence: CDR1 KGHSH, CDR2 LQKENI. This CDR3 spans 15 amino acids. CDR3 amino acids: CASSPRGSANYGYTF. CDR3 sequence (DNA): TGTGCCAGCTCACCAAGGGGCTCAGCTAACTATGGCTACACCTTC.

This clone was seen at least ten times. V usage is TRBV6-1 and J usage is TRBJ2-1; D ambiguous. The CDR3 has 12 residues. CDR1 MNHNS and CDR2 SASEGT come from the germline V gene. The V end lost 3 bases, the J end lost 5 bases, and 5 bases lay between the germline ends. This chain's CDR3 is CASSESNNEQFF. The CDR3 region has the DNA TGTGCCAGCAGTGAGTCCAACAATGAGCAGTTCTTC.

The chain uses TRBV30 and TRBJ1-5; 10 bases are a match to TRBD1. Germline trimming cut 4 bases from V and 6 bases from J; bases unmatched to any gene: 15. The CDR3 consists of 17 residues. Germline V gene lookup returns CDR1 GTSNPN and CDR2 SVGIG (reference sequence). CDR3: CAWTAPHGTGDTQPQHF. In DNA, the CDR3 is TGTGCCTGGACCGCCCCTCACGGGACAGGGGATACTCAGCCCCAGCATTTT.

The gene calls are TRBV15 and TRBJ2-5; no firm D call. This CDR3 spans 15 amino acids. Germline V gives CDR1 LNHNV, CDR2 YYDKDF (reference sequence). V was pared by 0 bases and J by 2 bases, with 10 bases between. The CDR3 loop reads CATSRDYGPQETQYF. In nucleotides, the CDR3 is TGTGCCACCAGCAGAGATTACGGCCCTCAAGAGACCCAGTACTTC.

The V and J genes are TRBV7-2 and TRBJ1-1; maybe TRBD1 (5 bases). The length of the CDR3 is 14 residues. V shed 2 bases and J shed 3 bases, with 10 bases lying between them. CDR1 is SGHTA and CDR2 is FQGNSA in the germline V gene. Here the CDR3 DNA reads TGTGCCAGCAGCTTAACTACGGGGCACACTGAAGCTTTCTTT. Its protein product is CASSLTTGHTEAFF.

This rearrangement joins TRBV6-5 to TRBJ1-1; a possible D gene is TRBD1 (6 bases). The V gene's germline CDR1 is MNHEY and CDR2 SVGAGI. Trimming took 1 base from V and 7 from J, leaving 10 bases between them. This CDR3 region has 13 residues. In DNA, the CDR3 is TGTGCCAGCAGTTACTTAGGACAGATTGAAGCTTTCTTT. Protein sequence: CASSYLGQIEAFF.

The chain carries TRBV6-1 and TRBJ2-1, with D possibly matching TRBD1 (5 bases). This CDR3 is built from 12 residues. Germline V gives CDR1 MNHNS, CDR2 SASEGT. The ends were cut back, 1 base at V and 8 bases at J, with 6 bases in the middle. The CDR3 sequence is CASSEGGDEQFF. CDR3 nucleotides: TGTGCCAGCAGTGAAGGGGGCGATGAGCAGTTCTTC.